Here is one T cell receptor beta chain with its context. Which antigen it targets is not known. Base quality data are lacking; no much larger clone is found one base away. This sample stems from a study of blood T cells in healthy people across ages (dated by TCRdb to about 2015). About the investigation overall: In model experiments, template switching captured roughly one uniquely barcoded TCR beta cDNA molecule for every two T cells. Four age groups were formed from the donors: young (average approximately 15 years), middle-aged (approximately 40), aged (62) and long-lived (roughly 81). The study measured age-related changes in TCR beta repertoire diversity using deep sequencing normalized with unique cDNA molecular identifiers. Donors of different ages were randomly distributed across sequencing lanes to avoid experimental bias. The study analyzed two additional independent replicas of 1 million unique cDNA reads from the same blood draw for two donors, one aged 18 to 30 and one aged 80 or older. The research as a whole found: Observed TCR beta diversity per million T cells fell roughly linearly with age, and a significant reduction was already apparent by age about 36. The long-lived group showed more naive CD4+ T cells, fewer expanded clones and increased TCR diversity than the aged group, suggesting age selection. Since profiling was done on bulk unsorted PBMCs, naive and antigen-experienced compartments could not be conclusively compared. The CMV infection status of donors was not known, potentially confounding age-related changes in expanded clonotypes. Estimates of total diversity from one million sequenced T cells were regarded as lower bounds and underestimates. Observed TCR beta diversity correlated strongly with the percentage of naive T cells measured by flow cytometry.

Library generation was performed with 5' RACE. TCRdb shows the sequencer as Illumina HiSeq 2500. The second PCR ran for roughly 6 to 11 cycles and used a J-beta primer mix along with a sample-barcoded 5' primer. Each TCR beta cDNA molecule received a unique molecular identifier from a template-switch 5' adaptor carrying 12 random nucleotides. Each sample yielded at least 2.5 million CDR3-containing paired-end reads. All of the RNA was converted into first-strand cDNA using the Mint cDNA synthesis kit, with a TRBC-specific oligonucleotide serving as the primer. Following uracil-DNA glycosylase treatment, all cDNA underwent a first 18-cycle PCR with the universal primers M1SS and BC2_uni_R. Per the authors' processing: For normalization, 1 million high-quality reads were randomly selected from each sample, with every read carrying a distinct molecular identifier. Reads with shared molecular identifiers were discarded instead of being binned into consensus sequences. CDR3 identification, clonotype clustering and error correction used MiTCR with a Q25 quality threshold and the strictest error-elimination algorithm. Lower-bound total TCR beta diversity was estimated with a nonparametric unseen species model using Euler transformation. TCRdb's own reprocessing of the public reads used fastp at Q25 and MiXCR and kept productive beta chains. CDR3 protein duplicates are merged, each entry listing the most common genes and DNA. None of the V and J calls come from the authors' own analysis; TCRdb made them. Present in this sample are about 1.5 million distinct CDR3 sequences, about 45% of which were seen just once. The ten top clones hold less than 5% of the sample.

V loses 4 bases of germline sequence and J loses 0 bases, and the interval between the two ends is 13 bases. The CDR3 starts with the cysteine, ends with the phenylalanine, and has 16 residues. Only the CDR3 region is kept as DNA, spanning 48 bases read in frame from base 1. As encoded in the germline V gene, CDR1 is SGHVS while CDR2 is FNYEAQ. Donors were 39 systemically healthy Caucasian individuals from Russia aged about 6 to 100 years. Each donor gave ten milliliters of peripheral blood, collected into EDTA-treated Vacutainer tubes. Ficoll-Paque density-gradient centrifugation was used to isolate PBMCs, with at least 7 million per sample. Trizol reagent was used to extract total RNA from the PBMCs, yielding at least 6 micrograms per sample. For every donor, flow cytometry on a PBMC aliquot measured the percentage of naive CD45RAhigh/CD27high T cells.

Sequenced material: blood. Recombination connected TRBV7-6 to TRBJ1-3; confidence is insufficient to name the D gene. This receptor was obtained from a woman between 18 and 30 years old in good health. The CDR3 loop reads CASSWSRLISGNTIYF. The DNA reads as follows: TGTGCCAGCAGCTGGTCCAGACTCATCTCTGGAAACACCATATATTTT.